These T cell receptor beta chains were read from a single sample in a study of T cells in Graves' hyperthyroidism and ophthalmopathy. From the multiplex PCR reads, TCRdb called clonotypes with MiXCR, one entry per CDR3 protein. The repertoire consists of fewer than 800,000 distinct CDR3 sequences, with 16% occurring once and the leading ten covering roughly 8%. Sequenced input: blood. These receptors all come from a man aged 18 to 29 with Graves' hyperthyroidism. Both conserved end residues are part of each CDR3. A D gene is named only where the DNA matches it firmly. Only some rows state a clone size, as once, few, many or a class for expanded clones.

TRBJ2-7,NA,few,14,TRBV7-2,TGTGCCAGCAGCCTTGACCGACCCTCCGGGGAGCAGTACTTC,CASSLDRPSGEQYF
TRBJ2-3,NA,NA,13,TRBV24-1,TGTGCTCCCGGGTGGGGGCGTCAAGATACGCAGTATTTT,CAPGWGRQDTQYF
TRBJ2-2,NA,NA,15,TRBV10-3,TGTGCCATCAGTGAGCCCGGGGCCTACACCGGGGAGCTGTTTTTT,CAISEPGAYTGELFF
TRBJ2-7,NA,NA,16,TRBV7-6,TGTGCCAGCAGCCTCCGAGGAGGGGCGGGTGGCGACGAGCAGTACTTC,CASSLRGGAGGDEQYF
TRBJ2-7,NA,few,13,TRBV19,TGTGCCAGTAGTATAGCAGGGACCTACGAGCAGTACTTC,CASSIAGTYEQYF
TRBJ2-1,TRBD1,NA,13,TRBV14,TGTGCCAGCAGCCAAGAAAGGGGGCTGGGGCAGTTCTTC,CASSQERGLGQFF
TRBJ1-1,NA,NA,13,TRBV29-1,TGCAGCGTTGTTTCCCCGAGATGGTCTGAAGCTTTCTTT,CSVVSPRWSEAFF
TRBJ2-7,TRBD1,many,16,TRBV28,TGTGCCAGCAGCGTGAAGCGAGGACAGGGGCCCTACGAGCAGTACTTC,CASSVKRGQGPYEQYF
TRBJ1-2,TRBD1,NA,13,TRBV18,TGTGCCAGCTCACCGGGACAGTTCTATGGCTACACCTTC,CASSPGQFYGYTF
TRBJ2-1,NA,NA,15,TRBV27,TGTGCCAGTTCCTCTGGAGGGGTCTCCTACAATGAGCAGTTCTTC,CASSSGGVSYNEQFF
TRBJ1-1,NA,many,14,TRBV28,TGTGCCAGCAGTTTAGGTACAGAGGGGTGGAGGGCTTTCTTT,CASSLGTEGWRAFF
TRBJ2-5,NA,many,13,TRBV3-1,TGTGCCAGCAGCCAACGCCGAACTGAGACCCAGTACTTC,CASSQRRTETQYF
TRBJ2-7,TRBD1,many,13,TRBV28,TGTGCCAGCAAGCAAGGGGGCGAGGGCGAGCAGTACTTC,CASKQGGEGEQYF
TRBJ2-5,NA,many,14,TRBV18,TGTGCCAGCTCACCACAGGCGGCGTGGGAGACCCAGTACTTC,CASSPQAAWETQYF
TRBJ1-1,NA,many,16,TRBV27,TGTGCCAGCAGTTTATTTCCGGGGACGGCGAACACTGAAGCTTTCTTT,CASSLFPGTANTEAFF
TRBJ2-2,NA,few,15,TRBV19,TGTGCCAGTAGTTGGTTCGGAGGGGACACCGGGGAGCTGTTTTTT,CASSWFGGDTGELFF
TRBJ1-2,NA,few,15,TRBV27,TGTGCCAGCAGGGGTTCGACAGGCGATAACTATGGCTACACCTTC,CASRGSTGDNYGYTF
TRBJ2-1,NA,NA,18,TRBV9,TGTGCCAGCAGCGTAGGATCGTGGGGCGGGGGCACCTACAATGAGCAGTTCTTC,CASSVGSWGGGTYNEQFF
TRBJ2-7,NA,many,11,TRBV28,TGTGCCAGCAGTCCACATAACGAGCAGTACTTC,CASSPHNEQYF
TRBJ1-5,NA,NA,14,TRBV12-3/TRBV12-4,TGTGCCAGCAGTTTTGGACGGTTCAATCAGCCCCAGCATTTT,CASSFGRFNQPQHF
TRBJ2-5,TRBD1,many,14,TRBV28,TGTGCCAGCACGGAGACAGGGGCGGGGGAGACCCAGTACTTC,CASTETGAGETQYF
TRBJ2-2,NA,NA,15,TRBV4-1,TGCGCCAGCAGCCAAGATCGAACATTCACCGGGGAGCTGTTTTTT,CASSQDRTFTGELFF
TRBJ2-1,NA,NA,16,TRBV15,TGTGCCACCACCGTGGGAATTTCGCGGGACTACAATGAGCAGTTCTTC,CATTVGISRDYNEQFF
TRBJ1-2,NA,NA,15,TRBV4-1,TGCGCCAGCAGCCCTGTCCCCACCTCTAACTATGGCTACACCTTC,CASSPVPTSNYGYTF
TRBJ2-3,NA,many,16,TRBV28,TGTGCCAGCAGTTTATTAGGGACAATGAGCACAGATACGCAGTATTTT,CASSLLGTMSTDTQYF
TRBJ2-7,TRBD2,many,16,TRBV7-2,TGTGCCAGCAGCTTAGTTGGCGGGAGGGCCTCCTACGAGCAGTACTTC,CASSLVGGRASYEQYF
TRBJ2-3,TRBD2,NA,15,TRBV7-2,TGTGCCAGCAGCCCGGACTCCCGTTGGGGGGGTACGCAGTATTTT,CASSPDSRWGGTQYF
TRBJ1-5,TRBD1,NA,14,TRBV15,TGTGCCACCAGCAACCAGGGGGCTCGGCAGCCCCAGCATTTT,CATSNQGARQPQHF
TRBJ2-1,NA,few,14,TRBV19,TGTGCCAGTAGTACCGGGACACAGTTCAATGAGCAGTTCTTC,CASSTGTQFNEQFF
TRBJ1-5,NA,few,16,TRBV20-1,TGCAGTGCTAGGGGGGCGCCCAGTACCAGCAATCAGCCCCAGCATTTT,CSARGAPSTSNQPQHF
TRBJ1-1,NA,many,12,TRBV30,TGTGCCTGGAGTGTACTATCCGGGAAAGCTTTCTTT,CAWSVLSGKAFF
TRBJ2-2,TRBD2,many,15,TRBV12-3/TRBV12-4,TGTGCCAGCAGACCCGGACTAGCGGGAGCCGGGGAGCTGTTTTTT,CASRPGLAGAGELFF
TRBJ1-5,TRBD1,NA,16,TRBV20-1,TGCAGTGCTAGAGATCCGACAGGGGATAGCAATCAGCCCCAGCATTTT,CSARDPTGDSNQPQHF
TRBJ2-7,TRBD1,few,16,TRBV28,TGTGCCAGCAGTCCCTCGGGACAGGGAGGATACTACGAGCAGTACTTC,CASSPSGQGGYYEQYF
TRBJ1-6,NA,NA,16,TRBV6-1,TGTGCCAGCAGTACAGCGACATCCTCCTATAATTCACCCCTCCACTTT,CASSTATSSYNSPLHF
TRBJ2-1,TRBD2,few,16,TRBV5-1,TGCGCCAGCAGCCCCGGGACTAGCGGGAGCCACAATGAGCAGTTCTTC,CASSPGTSGSHNEQFF
TRBJ1-1,NA,NA,14,TRBV20-1,TGCAGTGCTAGGGCGGAAGGGCCGAACACTGAAGCTTTCTTT,CSARAEGPNTEAFF
TRBJ1-4,NA,few,14,TRBV6-1,TGTGCCAGCGTCGAAGGAGGGCTTAATGAAAAACTGTTTTTT,CASVEGGLNEKLFF
TRBJ1-3,NA,NA,13,TRBV7-2,TGTGCCAGCCGGGAGGGGTTTGGAAACACCATATATTTT,CASREGFGNTIYF
TRBJ2-1,NA,NA,16,TRBV9,TGTGCCAGCAGCCCTTACGTAGATTCTCGGGGCAATGAGCAGTTCTTC,CASSPYVDSRGNEQFF
TRBJ2-5,NA,once,14,TRBV5-5,TGCGCCAGCAGCTTGGAACCCAGAGGGGAGACCCAGTACTTC,CASSLEPRGETQYF
TRBJ2-5,NA,few,12,TRBV20-1,TGCAGTGCTAGAAGACTAGAGGGGACCCAGTACTTC,CSARRLEGTQYF
TRBJ2-5,NA,many,17,TRBV13,TGTGCCAGCAGCTTAGGTCTAGCACCCGGGGGCAGTGGGACCCAGTACTTC,CASSLGLAPGGSGTQYF
TRBJ1-3,NA,few,14,TRBV7-8,TGTGCCAGCAGCAAGGGTTTGGCTGGAAACACCATATATTTT,CASSKGLAGNTIYF
TRBJ2-1,TRBD2,many,15,TRBV7-2,TGTGCCAGCAGCTTAGGGACTAGCGAGTACAATGAGCAGTTCTTC,CASSLGTSEYNEQFF
TRBJ2-1,NA,NA,15,TRBV19,TGTGCCAGTAGTATCGGTGGGGGTGCCTACAATGAGCAGTTCTTC,CASSIGGGAYNEQFF
TRBJ2-7,TRBD1,many,14,TRBV12-3/TRBV12-4,TGTGCCAGCAGTGCCGGACAGGGATCCAGCGAGCAGTACTTC,CASSAGQGSSEQYF
TRBJ2-7,NA,NA,12,TRBV10-3,TGTGCCATCAGTGAGGATTACTACGAGCAGTACTTC,CAISEDYYEQYF
TRBJ2-1,NA,NA,11,TRBV7-9,TGTGCCAGCAGCTTAGGGCAGGGCCAGTTCTTC,CASSLGQGQFF
TRBJ1-1,NA,NA,15,TRBV6-1,TGTGCCAGCAGTGAAGTGACCTCCCGGGACACTGAAGCTTTCTTT,CASSEVTSRDTEAFF
TRBJ2-1,TRBD2,few,15,TRBV7-9,TGTGCCAGCAGCTCTGTGGCGGGAGGTTTCGGGGAGCAGTTCTTC,CASSSVAGGFGEQFF
TRBJ2-1,NA,few,15,TRBV19,TGTGCCAGTAGTATAGATACCGTCTCCTACAATGAGCAGTTCTTC,CASSIDTVSYNEQFF
TRBJ2-7,NA,many,15,TRBV5-6,TGTGCCAGCAGCCCCCTCCGACTGGCATCCTACGAGCAGTACTTC,CASSPLRLASYEQYF
TRBJ1-2,NA,few,11,TRBV20-1,TGCAGTGCTAACTACAGGGATGGCTACACCTTC,CSANYRDGYTF
TRBJ2-1,TRBD1,NA,15,TRBV24-1,TGTGCCACCAGTGAAAAGGGACAGGCCGACAATGAGCAGTTCTTC,CATSEKGQADNEQFF
TRBJ1-1,NA,many,13,TRBV12-3/TRBV12-4,TGTGCCAGCAGTTCACGGGGATATACTGAAGCTTTCTTT,CASSSRGYTEAFF
TRBJ1-4,TRBD1,few,13,TRBV18,TGTGCCAGCTCGGGGACAGATAATGAAAAACTGTTTTTT,CASSGTDNEKLFF
TRBJ2-3,NA,NA,15,TRBV6-2/TRBV6-3,TGTGCCAGCAGTTACTCATACGGGGGTACAGATACGCAGTATTTT,CASSYSYGGTDTQYF
TRBJ2-3,TRBD2,few,15,TRBV9,TGTGCCAGCAGCGCTCAGGGGCGGGAGGCAGATACGCAGTATTTT,CASSAQGREADTQYF
TRBJ2-1,NA,many,14,TRBV18,TGTGCCAGCTCACCCTCCGACGGCGACAATGAGCAGTTCTTC,CASSPSDGDNEQFF